The next 7 T cell receptor beta chains were all read from a single sample in a study of T cells after yellow fever vaccination. MiXCR, run by TCRdb on the 5' RACE reads, gives a single entry per CDR3 protein. This table holds about 45,000 distinct CDR3 sequences, 6% to 7% found once. Sample: CD8+ T cells not binding an NS4B(214-222) dextramer, sorted from PBMCs, taken 45 days after the yellow fever booster vaccination. The receptors come from a man aged 25-45 years who received the YFV17D yellow fever vaccine.

The chain couples TRBV6-2 or TRBV6-3 to TRBJ2-1, with 7 positions matching TRBD2. CDR3 size: 16 residues. Germline V gene lookup returns CDR1 MNHEY and CDR2 SVGEGT. V was clipped by 0 bases and J by 6 bases; unmatched bases: 8. The CDR3 reads CASSYSIGERGNEQFF. CDR3 in DNA: TGTGCCAGCAGTTACTCGATAGGGGAGCGGGGCAATGAGCAGTTCTTC.

This clonotype was recorded a few times. The chain is built from TRBV10-3 and TRBJ1-4; no definite D call. The CDR3 sequence is 15 residues long. CDR1 and CDR2 (germline): ENHRY, SYGVKD. With 8 bases removed from V and 0 bases from J, the gap between germline ends came to 13 bases. The CDR3 nucleotides are TGTGCCATCCCTACCCTGCCCTCAACTAATGAAAAACTGTTTTTT. Amino acids: CAIPTLPSTNEKLFF.

This clonotype was seen ten or more times. The chain links TRBV6-1 to TRBJ1-2; TRBD1 matches at 10 bases. Germline-derived CDR1 and CDR2 are MNHNS and SASEGT. V shed 6 bases, J shed 3 bases, and the junction held 10 bases outside the gene matches. This CDR3 has 16 amino acids. The CDR3 sequence is CASRTGGILSYYGYTF. CDR3 in DNA: TGTGCCAGCAGGACAGGGGGCATCCTCTCCTACTATGGCTACACCTTC.

This clonotype was counted at least ten times. The chain links TRBV6-5 to TRBJ1-3; D uncertain. Germline V gives CDR1 MNHEY, CDR2 SVGAGI. This CDR3 is built from 12 residues. V was clipped by 4 bases and J by 3 bases, with 4 bases between them. The CDR3 region is CASSSGGNTIYF. The CDR3 DNA reads as TGTGCCAGCAGTTCTGGTGGAAACACCATATATTTT.

Ten or more counts support this clonotype. The CDR3 loop is CASMGSEQFF. The CDR3 nucleotides read TGCGCCAGTATGGGCAGTGAGCAGTTCTTC. V is TRBV5-1 and J is TRBJ2-1; no definite D call. Looked up from germline, CDR1 is SGHRS and CDR2 is YFSETQ. V was clipped by 8 bases and J by 9 bases, with 9 bases between them. The CDR3 loop spans 10 amino acids. The full variable domain, rest sourced from reference TRBV5-1 and TRBJ2-1, is KAGVTQTPRYLIKTRGQQVTLSCSPISGHRSVSWYQQTPGQGLQFLFEYFSETQRNKGNFPGRFSGRQFSNSRSEMNVSTLELGDSALYLCASMGSEQFFGPGTRLTVL.

The table lists this clonotype with many counts. The chain links TRBV20-1 to TRBJ2-5; D is ambiguous. Germline-derived CDR1 and CDR2 are DFQATT and SNEGSKA (reference sequence). This CDR3 has 11 residues. Trimming shortened V by 1 base and J by 7 bases, and 7 bases separated the two germline ends. The CDR3 loop is CSARVGWTQYF. In nucleotides, the CDR3 is TGCAGTGCTAGAGTCGGGTGGACCCAGTACTTC.

This clonotype showed up many times. This chain links TRBV28 with TRBJ2-3, with 13 bases that match TRBD2. Germline assignment: CDR1 MDHEN and CDR2 SYDVKM. The CDR3 is 18 residues long. Trimming at V came to 6 bases and at J to 1 base, leaving 10 bases not matched to a gene. CDR3 in DNA: TGTGCCAGCAGCCCCGGGACTAGCGGGACCTGGGGCACAGATACGCAGTATTTT. The encoded protein is CASSPGTSGTWGTDTQYF.